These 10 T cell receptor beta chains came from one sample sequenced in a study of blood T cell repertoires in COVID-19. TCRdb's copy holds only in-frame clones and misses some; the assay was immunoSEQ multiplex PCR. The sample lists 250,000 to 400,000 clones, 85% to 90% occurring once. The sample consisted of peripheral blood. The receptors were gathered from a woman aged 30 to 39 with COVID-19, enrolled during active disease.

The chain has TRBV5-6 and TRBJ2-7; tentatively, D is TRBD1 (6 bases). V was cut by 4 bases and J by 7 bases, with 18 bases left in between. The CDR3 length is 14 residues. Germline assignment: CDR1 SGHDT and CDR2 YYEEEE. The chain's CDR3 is CASSLGAAGREQYF. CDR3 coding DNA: TGTGCCAGCAGCCTGGGGGCGGCGGGTCGTGAGCAGTACTTC.

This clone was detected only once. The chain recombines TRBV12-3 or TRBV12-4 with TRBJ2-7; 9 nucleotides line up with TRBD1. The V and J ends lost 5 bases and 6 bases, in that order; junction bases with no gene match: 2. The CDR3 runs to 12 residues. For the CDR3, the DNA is TGTGCCAGCAGTCCGGACAGGGGCGAGCAGTACTTC. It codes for CASSPDRGEQYF.

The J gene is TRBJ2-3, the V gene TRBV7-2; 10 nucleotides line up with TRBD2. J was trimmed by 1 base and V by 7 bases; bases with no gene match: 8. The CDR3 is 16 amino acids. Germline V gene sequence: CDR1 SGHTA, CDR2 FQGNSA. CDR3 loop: CASIPASGGGTDTQYF. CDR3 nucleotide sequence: TGTGCCAGCATCCCAGCTAGCGGGGGAGGCACAGATACGCAGTATTTT.

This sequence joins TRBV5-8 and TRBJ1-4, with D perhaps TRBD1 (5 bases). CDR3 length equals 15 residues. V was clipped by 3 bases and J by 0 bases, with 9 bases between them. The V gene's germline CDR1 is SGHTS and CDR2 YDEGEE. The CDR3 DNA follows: TGTGCCAGCAGCTCGGACACCGCAACTAATGAAAAACTGTTTTTT. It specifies CASSSDTATNEKLFF.

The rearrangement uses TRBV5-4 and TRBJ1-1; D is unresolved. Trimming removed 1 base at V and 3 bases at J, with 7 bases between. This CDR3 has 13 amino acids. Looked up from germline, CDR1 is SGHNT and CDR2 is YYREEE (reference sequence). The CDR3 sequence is CASSLYGDTEAFF. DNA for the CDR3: TGTGCCAGCAGCTTGTACGGAGACACTGAAGCTTTCTTT.

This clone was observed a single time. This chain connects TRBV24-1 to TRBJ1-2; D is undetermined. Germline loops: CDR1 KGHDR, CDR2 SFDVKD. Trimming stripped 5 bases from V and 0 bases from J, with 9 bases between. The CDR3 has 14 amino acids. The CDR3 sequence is CATSGRATNYGYTF. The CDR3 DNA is TGTGCCACCAGTGGGCGGGCCACTAACTATGGCTACACCTTC.

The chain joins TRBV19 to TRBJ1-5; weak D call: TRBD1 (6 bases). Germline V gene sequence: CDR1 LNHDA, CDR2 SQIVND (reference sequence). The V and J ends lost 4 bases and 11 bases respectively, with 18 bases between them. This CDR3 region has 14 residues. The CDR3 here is CASSTYLQGKAQHF. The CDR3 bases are TGTGCCAGTAGTACTTACCTACAGGGTAAGGCCCAGCATTTT.

CDR3 sequence (DNA): TGTGCCAGCAGCTCCGACAGGGGCCGGACGACGGAGCAGTTCTTC. As protein: CASSSDRGRTTEQFF. The rearrangement joins TRBV7-2 to TRBJ2-1; 8 bases fit TRBD1. CDR3 length: 15 amino acids. V lost 4 bases, J lost 10 bases, and 12 bases stayed unmatched. Per germline, CDR1 SGHTA and CDR2 FQGNSA.

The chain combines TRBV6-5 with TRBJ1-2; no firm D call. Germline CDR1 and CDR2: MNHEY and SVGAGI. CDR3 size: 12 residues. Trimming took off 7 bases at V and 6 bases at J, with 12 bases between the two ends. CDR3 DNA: TGTGCCAGCACCACACCCCCCCATGGCTACACCTTC. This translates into CASTTPPHGYTF.

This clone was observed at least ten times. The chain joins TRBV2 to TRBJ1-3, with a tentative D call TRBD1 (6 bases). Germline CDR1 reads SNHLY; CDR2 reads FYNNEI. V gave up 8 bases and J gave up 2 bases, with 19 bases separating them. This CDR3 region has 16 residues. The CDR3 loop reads CASGWTDRNPGNTIYF. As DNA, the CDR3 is TGTGCCAGCGGTTGGACAGACCGGAACCCTGGAAACACCATATATTTT.